The 30 T cell receptor beta chains reported below all come from one sample, sequenced in a study of T cell repertoires in cytomegalovirus infection. TCRdb processed the reads anew with MiXCR; each CDR3 protein has one entry. The table shows about 890,000 distinct CDR3 sequences, with about a third occurring only once. These receptors have no identified antigens. The material was cultured CD8+ T cells from PBMCs, obtained from culture after CMV antigen stimulation. Receptor source: a human donor in good health (CMV status not recorded). Some clones in this sample may be carry-over from other donors' samples.

The rearrangement uses TRBV27 and TRBJ1-1; D unclear. Germline-derived CDR1 and CDR2 are MNHEY and SMNVEV (reference sequence). With 6 bases removed from V and 1 base from J, the gap between germline ends came to 12 bases. The CDR3 loop spans 14 amino acids. Here the CDR3 reads CASRTHGGNTEAFF. The CDR3 coding sequence is TGTGCCAGCAGAACCCATGGCGGGAACACTGAAGCTTTCTTT.

The sample holds a few counts of this clonotype. The rearrangement uses TRBV12-3 or TRBV12-4 and TRBJ1-2, with D uncertain. The CDR3 consists of 15 residues. The V end lost 5 bases, the J end lost 4 bases, and 17 bases lay between the germline ends. The CDR3 sequence: CASSPLVETSYGYTF. The CDR3 nucleotides are TGTGCCAGCAGTCCCCTGGTGGAGACTTCCTATGGCTACACCTTC.

The chain joins TRBV9 to TRBJ1-2, with D unclear. Trimming shortened V by 3 bases and J by 8 bases, and 11 bases separated the two germline ends. The CDR3 totals 12 residues. Per germline, CDR1 SGDLS and CDR2 YYNGEE. CDR3 sequence: CASSDGPGGYTF. The DNA of the CDR3 is TGTGCCAGCAGCGATGGCCCTGGCGGCTACACCTTC.

The chain is built from TRBV27 and TRBJ2-7, with 9 nucleotides matching TRBD2. The germline gives CDR1 MNHEY, CDR2 SMNVEV (reference sequence). The CDR3 totals 13 residues. Trimming removed 6 bases from V and 6 bases from J; junction bases left unmatched: 6. The CDR3 nucleotides read TGTGCCAGCAGAGGCGGGGGGGCCGGCGAGCAGTACTTC. It is translated as CASRGGGAGEQYF.

This chain joins TRBV5-4 and TRBJ2-1; 12 positions match TRBD2. Trimming at V came to 3 bases and at J to 0 bases, leaving 10 bases not matched to a gene. This CDR3 has 19 residues. The germline V gene has CDR1 SGHNT and CDR2 YYREEE (reference sequence). The CDR3 reads CASSWRLAGETSSYNEQFF. DNA of the CDR3: TGTGCCAGCAGCTGGAGACTAGCGGGGGAGACGAGCTCCTACAATGAGCAGTTCTTC.

V usage is TRBV25-1 and J usage is TRBJ2-7; D may be TRBD1 (6 bases). The germline CDR1 and CDR2 sequences are MGHDK and SYGVNS. V gave up 1 base and J gave up 4 bases, with 26 bases separating them. This CDR3 region has 19 residues. The CDR3 coding sequence is TGTGCCAGCAGTGAATGTCACAGGGTCCACTCGTCGATGGGGTACGAGCAGTACTTC. Amino acids: CASSECHRVHSSMGYEQYF.

V is TRBV7-9 and J is TRBJ2-3; D possibly corresponds to TRBD2 (6 bases). Germline V gives CDR1 SEHNR, CDR2 FQNEAQ (reference sequence). V lost 4 bases to trimming and J lost 7 bases, with 18 bases between them. The CDR3 covers 15 residues. The DNA for the CDR3 is TGTGCCAGCAGCTCGGGAGTAGGGTTTGGGTATACGCAGTATTTT. This gives the protein CASSSGVGFGYTQYF.

In its sample, this clonotype was seen a few times. For the CDR3, the DNA is TGTGCCAGCAGTGTAGACTGGGACAGGAACACCGGGGAGCTGTTTTTT. Amino acid sequence: CASSVDWDRNTGELFF. The chain combines TRBV6-5 with TRBJ2-2; 7 nucleotides line up with TRBD1. Trimming at V came to 5 bases and at J to 1 base, leaving 7 bases not matched to a gene. The CDR3 is 16 residues long. Per germline, CDR1 MNHEY and CDR2 SVGAGI.

At least ten counts were recorded for this clonotype. The V call is TRBV7-6, the J call TRBJ2-7; D is unclear. The CDR3 spans 14 residues. V lost 1 base to trimming and J lost 0 bases, with 7 bases between them. Germline CDR1 is SGHVS and CDR2 is FNYEAQ. CDR3 DNA: TGTGCCAGCAGCTTAGACAGCAGCTCCTACGAGCAGTACTTC. It is translated as CASSLDSSSYEQYF.

The CDR3 here is CASRDLAGAPDTQYF. CDR3 DNA sequence: TGTGCCAGCAGGGACCTAGCGGGGGCCCCAGATACGCAGTATTTT. The chain employs TRBV28 and TRBJ2-3; 10 bases map to TRBD2. The V gene end was trimmed by 6 bases and the J gene end by 4 bases; junction bases not matched to a gene: 7. This CDR3 spans 15 amino acids. The germline CDR1 and CDR2 sequences are MDHEN and SYDVKM.

This clonotype has ten or more counts. The J gene is TRBJ2-1, the V gene TRBV14, with 8 bases lining up with TRBD1. Germline V gene data show CDR1 as SGHDN and CDR2 as FVKESK. The CDR3 runs 16 residues. Unmatched junction bases numbered 8, after V lost 3 bases and J lost 4 bases. Written as DNA, the CDR3 is TGTGCCAGCAGCCATCCCGGACAGGGAAAATACAATGAGCAGTTCTTC. Protein: CASSHPGQGKYNEQFF.

This chain links TRBV12-5 with TRBJ2-5; D gene uncertain. The V end lost 0 bases, the J end lost 1 base, and 9 bases lay between the germline ends. Germline values: CDR1 LGHNT, CDR2 FRNRAP. This CDR3 spans 15 amino acids. The CDR3 reads CASGLVDTPQETQYF. The CDR3 nucleotides are TGTGCTAGTGGTTTGGTGGATACTCCCCAAGAGACCCAGTACTTC.

This clonotype was seen repeatedly, ten times or more. The chain uses TRBV12-3 or TRBV12-4 and TRBJ2-7, with 8 nucleotides matching TRBD2. The CDR3 runs 14 residues. Unmatched junction bases numbered 4, after V lost 4 bases and J lost 2 bases. The CDR3 nucleotides read TGTGCCAGCAGTTATCTGGGACTAGCCTACGAGCAGTACTTC. As protein: CASSYLGLAYEQYF.

V gene TRBV4-3 combines with J gene TRBJ1-2, with D possibly TRBD1 on 6 matching bases. This CDR3 comprises 14 residues. V was shortened by 4 bases and J by 4 bases, with 13 bases between the two germline ends. Germline values: CDR1 LGHNA, CDR2 YSLEER. CDR3 bases: TGCGCCAGCAGCCCACTGGGGGGCCCCTATGGCTACACCTTC. Amino acids: CASSPLGGPYGYTF.

This clonotype appeared a few times. The J gene is TRBJ1-5, the V gene TRBV6-2 or TRBV6-3; TRBD1 matches 7 bases. Germline values: CDR1 MNHEY, CDR2 SVGEGT. This CDR3 region has 18 residues. The V and J ends lost 6 bases and 9 bases, in that order; junction bases with no gene match: 23. The CDR3, as DNA: TGTGCCAGCAGATTCCGGGAAGGGGGCATTAACCCCATAGGGCCCCAGCATTTT. Residues: CASRFREGGINPIGPQHF.

This clonotype was counted many times. The chain joins TRBV7-9 to TRBJ1-4, with D perhaps matching TRBD1 (5 bases). CDR1 and CDR2 (germline): SEHNR, FQNEAQ (reference sequence). V was trimmed by 5 bases and J by 5 bases, leaving 15 bases between them. CDR3 length equals 15 residues. CDR3 residues: CASSPPGLNNEKLFF. In DNA form, the CDR3 reads TGTGCCAGCAGCCCCCCGGGACTGAACAATGAAAAACTGTTTTTT.

In its sample, this clonotype was seen once. This chain uses TRBV5-4 with TRBJ1-5; D may be TRBD1 (6 bases). CDR3 length: 15 residues. Trimming removed 4 bases from V and 7 bases from J, with 18 bases in between. The germline CDR1 and CDR2 sequences are SGHNT and YYREEE (reference sequence). The CDR3 DNA sequence: TGTGCCAGCAGCCAGGGGACGGCCTCGGGGCAGCCCCAGCATTTT. It yields the protein CASSQGTASGQPQHF.

The J gene is TRBJ2-5, the V gene TRBV6-1; 9 bases agree with TRBD2. The germline V gene encodes CDR1 MNHNS and CDR2 SASEGT. After removal of 0 bases from V and 5 bases from J, the junction contained 4 bases not matched to a gene. This CDR3 is 15 amino acids long. CDR3 DNA sequence: TGTGCCAGCAGTGAAGCGCGGGGGGGCGGGGAGACCCAGTACTTC. Translation: CASSEARGGGETQYF.

The chain uses TRBV10-3 and TRBJ2-7; perhaps TRBD1 as D (5 bases). V was shortened by 11 bases and J by 3 bases, with 14 bases between the two germline ends. The CDR3 loop spans 12 amino acids. Germline V gene data show CDR1 as ENHRY and CDR2 as SYGVKD. The CDR3 is CAASQTDYEQYF. The CDR3 coding sequence is TGTGCCGCAAGCCAGACAGACTACGAGCAGTACTTC.

Note on this clonotype: One end of the junction varies from germline; a read error may be responsible. V gene TRBV7-6 combines with J gene TRBJ2-1; 9 bases agree with TRBD2. Germline CDR1 SGHVS, CDR2 FNYEAQ. This CDR3 has 14 residues. CDR3 coding DNA: TGTGCTAGCAGCCCCACAGCGGGAGGCAATGAGCAGTTCTTC. Amino acid sequence: CASSPTAGGNEQFF. Supplemented by reference TRBV7-6 and TRBJ2-1, the full variable domain reads GAGVSQSPRYKVTKRGQDVALRCDPISGHVSLYWYRQALGQGPEFLTYFNYEAQQDKSGLPNDRFSAERPEGSISTLTIQRTEQRDSAMYRCASSPTAGGNEQFFGPGTRLTVL.

The sample holds many counts of this clonotype. The chain couples TRBV9 to TRBJ2-6; D could derive from TRBD1 or TRBD2 (5 bases each). Germline CDR1 and CDR2: SGDLS and YYNGEE. The CDR3 covers 17 residues. Trimming took 0 bases from V and 0 from J, leaving 10 bases between them. This CDR3 reads CASSVGGVHSGANVLTF. The DNA for the CDR3 is TGTGCCAGCAGCGTAGGAGGGGTCCACTCTGGGGCCAACGTCCTGACTTTC.

The V and J genes are TRBV24-1 and TRBJ2-1; tentatively, D is TRBD2 (6 bases). Between the trimmed V and J ends, which lost 3 bases and 4 bases, there was a span of 15 bases. The CDR3 runs to 16 residues. Germline CDR1 reads KGHDR; CDR2 reads SFDVKD. This CDR3 is CATSDAGSRSYNEQFF. The CDR3 DNA follows: TGTGCCACCAGTGATGCCGGGAGCCGCTCTTACAATGAGCAGTTCTTC.

The chain carries TRBV5-5 and TRBJ1-1, with D hard to call. This CDR3 contains 14 residues. V was clipped by 3 bases and J by 3 bases, with 12 bases between them. The germline gives CDR1 SGHKS, CDR2 YYEKEE (reference sequence). CDR3: CASSYLWVDTEAFF. Written as DNA, the CDR3 is TGTGCCAGCAGCTACTTGTGGGTTGACACTGAAGCTTTCTTT.

This clonotype was counted a few times. This chain connects TRBV10-3 to TRBJ2-7; 8 bases are a match to TRBD2. CDR3 size: 13 residues. The V gene's germline CDR1 is ENHRY and CDR2 SYGVKD. Losses at the gene ends were 10 bases for V and 4 bases for J; bases not matched to a gene: 9. CDR3 residues: CATGGAGRYEQYV. CDR3 bases: TGTGCCACGGGAGGGGCAGGGAGGTACGAGCAGTACGTC.

The chain combines TRBV27 with TRBJ1-6; 8 bases fit TRBD1. The CDR3 contains 16 residues. CDR1 MNHEY and CDR2 SMNVEV come from the germline V gene (reference sequence). V dropped 3 bases and J dropped 8; count of bases not matched to a gene: 9. CDR3 coding DNA: TGTGCCAGCAGTTTCGGACAGGGCGCGCCCGATTCACCCCTCCACTTT. Protein product: CASSFGQGAPDSPLHF.

The chain carries TRBV19 and TRBJ1-4; 9 bases match TRBD1. With 8 bases clipped from V and 8 bases from J, the junction kept 18 bases outside the gene matches. CDR1 and CDR2 (germline): LNHDA, SQIVND (reference sequence). The CDR3 extends over 17 amino acids. The CDR3 spells CASLGEGQGYLEEKLFF. The DNA of the CDR3 is TGTGCCAGTCTCGGAGAAGGACAGGGGTACCTTGAAGAAAAACTGTTTTTT.

V and J are TRBV7-2 and TRBJ2-5, with D perhaps TRBD1 (6 bases). The CDR3 sequence is 17 residues long. CDR1 SGHTA and CDR2 FQGNSA come from the germline V gene. Trimming took 4 bases from V and 0 from J, leaving 18 bases between them. Here the CDR3 DNA reads TGTGCCAGCAGCTCACTCCAGGACAGAGTGTACCAAGAGACCCAGTACTTC. Amino acids: CASSSLQDRVYQETQYF.

The sample holds many counts of this clonotype. J is TRBJ1-5 and V is TRBV7-9; D ambiguous. V was trimmed by 6 bases and J by 5 bases, leaving 11 bases between them. CDR1 is SEHNR, CDR2 FQNEAQ, per germline (reference sequence). The CDR3 is 13 amino acids. The CDR3 protein is CASRRDGYQPQHF. In DNA, the CDR3 is TGTGCCAGCAGGCGTGACGGTTATCAGCCCCAGCATTTT.

This clonotype turned up a few times. This chain links TRBV6-1 with TRBJ2-2; perhaps TRBD1 as D (5 bases). V shed 7 bases and J shed 4 bases, with 19 bases lying between them. The CDR3 is 16 amino acids. Germline lookup yields CDR1 MNHNS and CDR2 SASEGT. Written as DNA, the CDR3 is TGTGCCAGCAACCCAAGGGGCGGAAATCCCACCGGGGAGCTGTTTTTT. This translates into CASNPRGGNPTGELFF.

This clonotype has only a few counts. J is TRBJ2-2 and V is TRBV10-3, with unresolved D. This CDR3 comprises 12 residues. Germline CDR1 ENHRY, CDR2 SYGVKD. Deletions cut 7 bases from V and 1 base from J, with 4 bases between. For the CDR3, the DNA is TGTGCCATCAACAAGAACACCGGGGAGCTGTTTTTT. It codes for CAINKNTGELFF.